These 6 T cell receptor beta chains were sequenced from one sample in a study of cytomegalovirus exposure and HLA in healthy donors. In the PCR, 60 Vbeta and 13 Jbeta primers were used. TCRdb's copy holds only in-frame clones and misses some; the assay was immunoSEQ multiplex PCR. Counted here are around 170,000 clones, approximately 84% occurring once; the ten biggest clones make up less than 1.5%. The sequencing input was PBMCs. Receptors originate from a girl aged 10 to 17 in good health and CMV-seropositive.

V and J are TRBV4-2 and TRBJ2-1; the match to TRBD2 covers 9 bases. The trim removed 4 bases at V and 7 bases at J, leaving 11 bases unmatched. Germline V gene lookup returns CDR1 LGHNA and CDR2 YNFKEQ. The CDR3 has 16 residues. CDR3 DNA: TGTGCCAGCAGCCTCGTGACTAGCGGAGATAGTAATGAGCAGTTCTTC. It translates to CASSLVTSGDSNEQFF.

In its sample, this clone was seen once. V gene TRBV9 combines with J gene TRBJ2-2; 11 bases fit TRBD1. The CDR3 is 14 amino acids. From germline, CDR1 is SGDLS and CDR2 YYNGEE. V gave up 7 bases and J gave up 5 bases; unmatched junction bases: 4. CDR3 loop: CASRGDRGTGELFF. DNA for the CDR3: TGTGCCAGCCGGGGGGACAGGGGGACCGGGGAGCTGTTTTTT.

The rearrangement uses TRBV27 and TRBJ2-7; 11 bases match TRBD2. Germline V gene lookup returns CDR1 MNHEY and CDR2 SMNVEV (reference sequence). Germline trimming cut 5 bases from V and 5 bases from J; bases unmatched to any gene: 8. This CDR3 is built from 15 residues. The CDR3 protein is CASSESSGRIHEQYF. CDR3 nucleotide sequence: TGTGCCAGCAGTGAATCTAGCGGGAGGATCCACGAGCAGTACTTC.

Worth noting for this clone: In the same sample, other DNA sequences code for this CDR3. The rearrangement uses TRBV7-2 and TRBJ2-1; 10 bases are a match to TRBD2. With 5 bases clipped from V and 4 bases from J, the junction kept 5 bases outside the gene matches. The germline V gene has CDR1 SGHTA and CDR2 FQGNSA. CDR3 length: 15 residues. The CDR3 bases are TGTGCCAGCAGCCTCGAACTAGCGGGATACAATGAGCAGTTCTTC. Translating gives CASSLELAGYNEQFF.

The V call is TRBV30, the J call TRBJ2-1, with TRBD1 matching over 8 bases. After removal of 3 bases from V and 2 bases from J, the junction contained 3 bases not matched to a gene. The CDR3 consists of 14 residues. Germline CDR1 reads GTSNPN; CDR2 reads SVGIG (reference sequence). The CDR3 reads CAWRRTGPYNEQFF. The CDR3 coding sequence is TGTGCCTGGAGACGGACAGGGCCCTACAATGAGCAGTTCTTC.

The chain's CDR3 is CASGLVLGEQFF. The CDR3 nucleotides are TGTGCTAGTGGTTTGGTACTAGGTGAGCAGTTCTTC. This chain connects TRBV12-5 to TRBJ2-1; a weak D match, TRBD2 (5 bases). The CDR3 is made up of 12 amino acids. Germline lookup yields CDR1 LGHNT and CDR2 FRNRAP. V was pared by 0 bases and J by 9 bases, with 6 bases between.